The T cell receptor (beta chain) described here comes from a study of T cell changes during pregnancy in multiple sclerosis (dated by TCRdb to the late 2010s). About the full investigation: The study looked at changes in the T cell repertoire across pregnancy in women with multiple sclerosis.

Libraries were made using the immunoSEQ multiplex PCR assay. In its TCRdb copy, this immuneACCESS table keeps in-frame sequences only and misses some clones. Where compared with another copy, unresolved V genes explain less than half of these, and the others have no known cause. This sample lists some 48,000 clones; around 96% were detected once. Jointly, the top ten make up about 1% of the sample. V and J are truncated by 4 bases and 2 bases respectively, leaving an intervening sequence of 11 bases. In the germline V gene, CDR1 corresponds to SNHLY and CDR2 to FYNNEI. Counted from cysteine to phenylalanine, this CDR3 has 14 amino acids. The sequence is cut down to CDR3 DNA, 42 bases in frame from base 1. Concerning this clone itself: Its target antigen remains unknown. Base qualities are missing; no much larger clone stands one base away.

Sequencing was performed on peripheral blood, taken in the second trimester of pregnancy. The TCR sequence derives from a female donor with multiple sclerosis, enrolled in a pregnancy study. Rearrangement joined TRBV2 to TRBJ2-5; the D segment could be TRBD2, given 6 matching bases. The nucleotides are TGTGCCAGCAGTGGGAGGGAGTGGCAAGAGACCCAGTACTTC. It translates as CASSGREWQETQYF.